The next 18 T cell receptor beta chains were all read from a single sample in a study of T cell responses to AZD1222 COVID-19 vaccine. The data were produced by immunoSEQ multiplex PCR, yet TCRdb's version contains in-frame clones alone and is incomplete. Among 130,000 or so clones listed, more than 85% were seen once. The sample in question was peripheral blood, obtained 28 days after the second AZD1222 dose. These receptors came from an adult who received the AZD1222 COVID-19 vaccine.

The gene calls are TRBV15 and TRBJ1-4; D gene ambiguous. The germline CDR1 and CDR2 sequences are LNHNV and YYDKDF (reference sequence). This CDR3 is built from 15 residues. The V end lost 0 bases, the J end lost 11 bases, and 16 bases lay between the germline ends. The CDR3 is CATSRDVGGFDKLFF. In DNA, the CDR3 is TGTGCCACCAGCAGAGATGTTGGAGGGTTCGACAAACTGTTTTTT.

The V call is TRBV19, the J call TRBJ2-7, with D possibly matching TRBD1 (6 bases). V gave up 5 bases and J gave up 0 bases, with 17 bases separating them. There are 16 residues in the CDR3. Germline CDR1 LNHDA, CDR2 SQIVND (reference sequence). The CDR3 DNA sequence: TGTGCCAGTAGTTATGGGACACCTGGACTCTCCTACGAGCAGTACTTC. Translation gives CASSYGTPGLSYEQYF. Full variable domain (missing parts from reference TRBV19 and TRBJ2-7): DGGITQSPKYLFRKEGQNVTLSCEQNLNHDAMYWYRQDPGQGLRLIYYSQIVNDFQKGDIAEGYSVSREKKESFPLTVTSAQKNPTAFYLCASSYGTPGLSYEQYFGPGTRLTVT.

This chain uses TRBV7-9 with TRBJ1-1; possible D gene TRBD1, 5 bases. This CDR3 spans 16 amino acids. V gave up 6 bases and J gave up 1 base, with 18 bases separating them. From germline, CDR1 is SEHNR and CDR2 FQNEAQ (reference sequence). The CDR3 nucleotides read TGTGCCAGCAGTCCCACGGGGCAGGGATCGAACACTGAAGCTTTCTTT. It is translated as CASSPTGQGSNTEAFF.

The chain links TRBV30 to TRBJ1-4, with 8 nucleotides matching TRBD1. Germline V gene sequence: CDR1 GTSNPN, CDR2 SVGIG (reference sequence). With V trimmed by 5 bases and J by 6 bases, 8 bases remained unmatched. CDR3 length: 14 residues. This chain's CDR3 is CAWRRTGRDEKLFF. CDR3 nucleotides: TGTGCCTGGCGAAGGACAGGGCGAGATGAAAAACTGTTTTTT.

This chain links TRBV18 with TRBJ2-1, with TRBD1 matching over 11 bases. This CDR3 spans 16 amino acids. Germline CDR1 KGHSH, CDR2 LQKENI. Losses at the gene ends were 3 bases for V and 3 bases for J; bases not matched to a gene: 4. For the CDR3, the DNA is TGTGCCAGCTCACCTTCCGGGACAGGGGGCTACAATGAGCAGTTCTTC. Protein: CASSPSGTGGYNEQFF.

The gene calls are TRBV11-3 and TRBJ2-1; TRBD2 is a possible D gene (5 bases). This CDR3 has 17 amino acids. Germline V gene sequence: CDR1 SGHNT, CDR2 YENEEA. The V and J ends lost 5 bases and 2 bases respectively, with 19 bases between them. CDR3 DNA sequence: TGTGCCAGCAGCCCCTTTAGGAGCGAAGCGGCCTACAATGAGCAGTTCTTC. This codes for CASSPFRSEAAYNEQFF.

This clone was detected only a few times. This chain uses TRBV7-8 with TRBJ2-1; D is possibly TRBD2 (6 bases). The CDR3 length is 17 residues. Per the germline V gene, CDR1 is SGHVS and CDR2 is FQNEAQ. V was shortened by 4 bases and J by 0 bases, with 16 bases between the two germline ends. CDR3 in amino acids: CASSSARGLRSYNEQFF. DNA for the CDR3: TGTGCCAGCAGCTCAGCGCGGGGACTCCGCTCCTACAATGAGCAGTTCTTC.

This chain links TRBV7-2 with TRBJ2-2; a possible D gene is TRBD2 (5 bases). Germline V gives CDR1 SGHTA, CDR2 FQGNSA. The CDR3 covers 17 residues. The V end was cut by 6 bases, the J end by 3 bases, with 20 bases between. CDR3 sequence: CASSEEPWRAHTGELFF. CDR3 DNA: TGTGCCAGCAGTGAGGAACCCTGGCGGGCCCACACCGGGGAGCTGTTTTTT.

V usage is TRBV30 and J usage is TRBJ1-5; D gene ambiguous. This CDR3 comprises 13 residues. V dropped 2 bases and J dropped 7 bases, with 12 bases sitting between them. CDR1 is GTSNPN and CDR2 is SVGIG in the germline V gene (reference sequence). The CDR3 DNA follows: TGTGCCTGGAGTAAAGCGGAGGGACAGCCCCAGCATTTT. Amino acid sequence: CAWSKAEGQPQHF.

The chain carries TRBV12-3 or TRBV12-4 and TRBJ2-3, with a weak D call TRBD2 (6 bases). The germline V and J ends were trimmed by 6 bases and 5 bases, with 9 bases remaining between them. The CDR3 contains 12 residues. This CDR3 is CASSWRGDTQYF. Written as DNA, the CDR3 is TGTGCCAGCAGCTGGCGGGGAGATACGCAGTATTTT.

This clone appeared once. The chain recombines TRBV10-3 with TRBJ1-2; D is possibly TRBD1 (5 bases). The CDR3 loop spans 15 amino acids. CDR1 and CDR2 from the germline V gene are ENHRY and SYGVKD. The V end was cut by 0 bases, the J end by 8 bases, with 16 bases between. CDR3 sequence reads: CAISESNGGGEGYTF. The DNA of the CDR3 is TGTGCCATCAGTGAGTCGAATGGGGGAGGAGAAGGCTACACCTTC.

The V and J genes are TRBV7-9 and TRBJ1-2; weak D call: TRBD1 (6 bases). With 2 bases removed from V and 6 bases from J, the gap between germline ends came to 19 bases. The CDR3 is 16 amino acids. CDR1 is SEHNR and CDR2 is FQNEAQ in the germline V gene (reference sequence). The CDR3 loop reads CASSLHSERGHHGYTF. The CDR3 DNA reads TGTGCCAGCAGCTTACACTCCGAGAGGGGACACCATGGCTACACCTTC.

The chain combines TRBV18 with TRBJ1-2, with 8 nucleotides matching TRBD1. The CDR3 contains 14 residues. Germline CDR1 KGHSH, CDR2 LQKENI. V lost 4 bases, J lost 4 bases, and 5 bases stayed unmatched. Written as DNA, the CDR3 is TGTGCCAGCTCACAAGGACAGGGTTCCTATGGCTACACCTTC. Its protein product is CASSQGQGSYGYTF.

The CDR3 here is CASRVAGDLNTEAFF. The CDR3 DNA sequence: TGTGCCAGTAGAGTGGCTGGGGACTTGAACACTGAAGCTTTCTTT. V is TRBV19 and J is TRBJ1-1, with D tentatively TRBD1 (5 bases). CDR3 length equals 15 residues. Germline V gene data show CDR1 as LNHDA and CDR2 as SQIVND (reference sequence). Trimming removed 6 bases at V and 0 bases at J, with 14 bases between.

This chain uses TRBV19 with TRBJ1-6; 12 bases line up with TRBD1. Looked up from germline, CDR1 is LNHDA and CDR2 is SQIVND (reference sequence). J gave up 9 bases and V 5 bases, and 8 bases lay outside the gene matches. This CDR3 contains 16 residues. The CDR3 nucleotides are TGTGCCAGTAGTCCTCCCGGGACAGGGGGCTTTTCACCCCTCCACTTT. Protein sequence: CASSPPGTGGFSPLHF.

The genes are TRBV3-1 (or the pseudogene TRBV3-2) and TRBJ2-7; 10 bases agree with TRBD1. Germline CDR1 LGHDT, CDR2 YNNKEL (reference sequence). V lost 4 bases, J lost 6 bases, and 12 bases stayed unmatched. The CDR3 sequence is 16 residues long. The CDR3 sequence: CASSPRRTGGLFEQYV. Written as DNA, the CDR3 is TGTGCCAGCAGCCCCAGGAGGACAGGGGGTCTCTTCGAGCAGTACGTC.

This clone was seen once. This chain links TRBV12-3 or TRBV12-4 with TRBJ1-2; the D gene is possibly TRBD1 (5 bases). The CDR3 runs 11 residues. Deletions cut 4 bases from V and 7 bases from J, with 7 bases between. This CDR3 is CASSYGAGYTF. CDR3 DNA sequence: TGTGCCAGCAGTTATGGGGCTGGCTACACCTTC.

The chain carries TRBV6-2 or TRBV6-3 and TRBJ1-6; D is unresolved. Deletions cut 2 bases from V and 9 bases from J, with 11 bases between. This CDR3 region has 14 residues. Per germline, CDR1 MNHEY and CDR2 SVGEGT. This CDR3 is CASSYGATVSPLHF. The CDR3, as DNA: TGTGCCAGCAGTTACGGCGCTACCGTTTCACCCCTCCACTTT.